These 25 T cell receptor beta chains originate from one sample sequenced in a study of CD8+CD57+ T cells in acquired aplastic anemia. Genomic DNA acted as the template from which TCR beta VDJ combination and CDR3 sequence profiling were carried out. TCRdb called the reads again in MiXCR, with one record for every CDR3 protein. The sample lists about 210,000 distinct CDR3 sequences; approximately 57% were seen once. Sequenced sample: sorted CD4+, CD8+, or CD8+CD57+ T cells (not recorded which) from PBMCs. These receptors all come from a human donor in good health.

The chain combines TRBV20-1 with TRBJ1-2; D remains ambiguous. This CDR3 has 12 residues. CDR1 is DFQATT, CDR2 SNEGSKA, per germline (reference sequence). V was trimmed by 5 bases and J by 3 bases, leaving 10 bases between them. CDR3 in DNA: TGCAGTGCTCTCAGGAGAGACTATGGCTACACCTTC. The encoded protein is CSALRRDYGYTF.

The chain uses TRBV7-2 and TRBJ2-5, with 14 nucleotides matching TRBD2. This CDR3 is 17 amino acids long. Germline V gene data show CDR1 as SGHTA and CDR2 as FQGNSA. The trim removed 1 base at V and 5 bases at J, leaving 6 bases unmatched. Here the CDR3 reads CASSLGRRLAGGETQYF. The CDR3 bases are TGTGCCAGCAGCTTAGGTCGTCGACTAGCGGGGGGGGAGACCCAGTACTTC.

This clonotype was recorded a few times. V gene TRBV6-5 combines with J gene TRBJ1-3; D is uncertain. V gave up 2 bases and J gave up 0 bases, with 14 bases separating them. This CDR3 comprises 17 residues. Germline V gene sequence: CDR1 MNHEY, CDR2 SVGAGI. Written as DNA, the CDR3 is TGTGCCAGCAGTTACGACATGAATGGACTCTCTGGAAACACCATATATTTT. It specifies CASSYDMNGLSGNTIYF.

The chain carries TRBV10-3 and TRBJ2-7; weak D call: TRBD1 (6 bases). The CDR3 length is 15 residues. V was cut by 2 bases and J by 2 bases, with 13 bases left in between. Germline V CDR1 and CDR2: ENHRY, SYGVKD. The CDR3 protein is CAISEPRDTTYEQYF. Written as DNA, the CDR3 is TGTGCCATCAGTGAGCCCCGGGACACCACCTACGAGCAGTACTTC.

The chain uses TRBV7-3 and TRBJ2-2, with a weak D call TRBD1 (6 bases). V lost 0 bases and J lost 4, with 15 bases in between. The CDR3 consists of 17 residues. The germline V gene encodes CDR1 SGHTA and CDR2 FQGTGA. CDR3 nucleotides: TGTGCCAGCAGCTTAACGGGACAAGGGAGTGGCACCGGGGAGCTGTTTTTT. This codes for CASSLTGQGSGTGELFF.

CDR3 nucleotide sequence: TGTGCCACCAGTGATTTGAGGGCGGGAGCGGTCAATGAGCAGTTCTTC. Translated: CATSDLRAGAVNEQFF. The chain is built from TRBV24-1 and TRBJ2-1; 7 bases are a match to TRBD2. In germline, CDR1 is KGHDR, CDR2 SFDVKD. The CDR3 has 16 residues. The V gene end was trimmed by 0 bases and the J gene end by 6 bases; junction bases not matched to a gene: 7.

The V gene is TRBV24-1, the J gene TRBJ1-1; perhaps TRBD1 as D (6 bases). In germline, CDR1 is KGHDR, CDR2 SFDVKD. This CDR3 is 13 amino acids long. V was cut by 3 bases and J by 8 bases, with 12 bases left in between. The CDR3 sequence is CATSDVLGGEAFF. In DNA form, the CDR3 reads TGTGCCACCAGTGATGTCCTTGGGGGCGAAGCTTTCTTT.

The table lists this clonotype with many counts. The genes are TRBV13 and TRBJ2-1; D call uncertain. The CDR3 sequence is 15 residues long. In germline, CDR1 is PRHDT, CDR2 FYEKMQ (reference sequence). Trimming cost V 5 bases and J 5 bases, with 16 bases left between them. The CDR3 DNA reads TGTGCCAGCAGCCCCCCCGTGAGACTCCACAATGAGCAGTTCTTC. Translation gives CASSPPVRLHNEQFF.

This clonotype is a singleton in its sample. The chain uses TRBV6-2 or TRBV6-3 and TRBJ1-2; D is undetermined. The CDR3 runs 11 residues. Per the germline V gene, CDR1 is MNHEY and CDR2 is SVGEGT. Trimming left V 5 bases short and J 8 bases short, with 9 bases between. CDR3 loop: CASSEVRGYTF. The DNA for the CDR3 is TGTGCCAGCAGTGAAGTGAGGGGCTACACCTTC.

The genes are TRBV7-6 and TRBJ2-1; D is unclear. V lost 5 bases, J lost 4 bases, and 12 bases lay in between. The CDR3 runs 14 residues. CDR1 and CDR2 from the germline V gene are SGHVS and FNYEAQ. CDR3: CASSRTGPYNEQFF. The CDR3 DNA reads TGTGCCAGCAGCCGTACCGGGCCTTACAATGAGCAGTTCTTC.

The chain links TRBV29-1 to TRBJ1-2; TRBD1 matches 11 bases. CDR1 and CDR2 (germline): SQVTM, ANQGSEA. This CDR3 spans 11 amino acids. V lost 4 bases, J lost 8 bases, and 0 bases stayed unmatched. CDR3 nucleotide sequence: TGCAGCGTTGGGACAGGGGGCGGCTACACCTTC. It specifies CSVGTGGGYTF.

V usage is TRBV2 and J usage is TRBJ2-7; 9 bases are a match to TRBD2. V dropped 4 bases and J dropped 6; count of bases not matched to a gene: 13. This CDR3 spans 16 amino acids. CDR1 and CDR2 (germline): SNHLY, FYNNEI. CDR3 DNA sequence: TGTGCCAGCAGTGGATCCAGCGGGGGGCCGCTCGTCGAGCAGTACTTC. The encoded protein is CASSGSSGGPLVEQYF. The full variable domain, rest sourced from reference TRBV2 and TRBJ2-7, is EPEVTQTPSHQVTQMGQEVILRCVPISNHLYFYWYRQILGQKVEFLVSFYNNEISEKSEIFDDQFSVERPDGSNFTLKIRSTKLEDSAMYFCASSGSSGGPLVEQYFGPGTRLTVT.

The chain has TRBV7-8 and TRBJ2-5; D assignment may be TRBD1 or TRBD2 (5 bases each). The J call could be wrong; TRBJ2-7 is a better fit for the DNA end. The CDR3 is 13 amino acids. CDR1 SGHVS and CDR2 FQNEAQ come from the germline V gene. The chain's CDR3 is CASSPEGYYEQYF. For the CDR3, the DNA is TGTGCCAGCAGCCCAGAGGGGTACTACGAGCAGTACTTC.

This chain connects TRBV2 to TRBJ2-7, with D uncertain. CDR1 SNHLY and CDR2 FYNNEI come from the germline V gene. The CDR3 spans 14 residues. Deletions cut 7 bases from V and 0 bases from J, with 13 bases between. CDR3 residues: CASTQGAGSYEQYF. CDR3 sequence (DNA): TGTGCCAGCACCCAAGGAGCAGGCTCCTACGAGCAGTACTTC.

This clonotype came up many times. This rearrangement joins TRBV4-1 to TRBJ1-2, with D possibly TRBD1 on 5 matching bases. Germline CDR1 is MGHRA and CDR2 is YSYEKL. Trimming stripped 5 bases from V and 8 bases from J, with 9 bases between. The CDR3 totals 11 residues. The CDR3 reads CASSGREGYTF. The DNA for the CDR3 is TGCGCCAGCAGCGGCAGGGAGGGCTACACCTTC.

This clonotype was found many times. This chain links TRBV9 with TRBJ2-3; no firm D call. The length of the CDR3 is 12 residues. Trimming removed 4 bases from V and 6 bases from J, with 9 bases in between. Germline assignment: CDR1 SGDLS and CDR2 YYNGEE. The CDR3 bases are TGTGCCAGCAGCCTTCAGTCCGATACGCAGTATTTT. The encoded protein is CASSLQSDTQYF.

The chain links TRBV5-5 to TRBJ1-2, with no clear D. V was shortened by 3 bases and J by 2 bases, with 11 bases between the two germline ends. Germline loops: CDR1 SGHKS, CDR2 YYEKEE (reference sequence). The length of the CDR3 is 14 residues. Written as DNA, the CDR3 is TGTGCCAGCAGCTCGTCTACAGAGAACTATGGCTACACCTTC. This codes for CASSSSTENYGYTF.

In this sample, this clonotype turned up once. The chain joins TRBV7-9 to TRBJ2-7; D might be TRBD1 or TRBD2, each matching 5 bases. The CDR3 runs 16 residues. Deletions cut 4 bases from V and 2 bases from J, with 18 bases between. Per the germline V gene, CDR1 is SEHNR and CDR2 is FQNEAQ (reference sequence). CDR3 residues: CASSSPRQRLTYEQYF. The CDR3 DNA is TGTGCCAGCAGCTCACCGCGACAGAGACTAACCTACGAGCAGTACTTC.

The gene calls are TRBV25-1 and TRBJ1-6; no reliable D call. V shed 1 base and J shed 9 bases, with 13 bases lying between them. CDR1 is MGHDK and CDR2 is SYGVNS in the germline V gene. The CDR3 is made up of 15 amino acids. This CDR3 reads CASSESVGRGSPLHF. For the CDR3, the DNA is TGTGCCAGCAGTGAATCTGTAGGTCGAGGTTCACCCCTCCACTTT.

V gene TRBV7-2 combines with J gene TRBJ1-1; D unclear. This CDR3 contains 12 residues. Germline V gene lookup returns CDR1 SGHTA and CDR2 FQGNSA. V gave up 5 bases and J gave up 6 bases, with 10 bases separating them. The CDR3 nucleotides are TGTGCCAGCAGCCCGCTCCCCCCTGAAGCTTTCTTT. This encodes CASSPLPPEAFF.

Comment on this clonotype: At one of its ends the junction is not consistent with the germline gene, which may arise from a read error. The V gene is TRBV7-7, the J gene TRBJ1-2, with D perhaps TRBD1 (5 bases). CDR1 and CDR2 (germline): SSHAT, FNYEAQ (reference sequence). This CDR3 has 11 residues. The CDR3 DNA is TGTGCTAGCAGCTTAGGGGCTAGGACCCTCTTC. This gives the protein CASSLGARTLF.

The CDR3: CASRRDGNEQFF. Written as DNA, the CDR3 is TGTGCCAGCAGGCGTGATGGGAATGAGCAGTTCTTC. The rearrangement joins TRBV6-5 to TRBJ2-1; D uncertain. V lost 6 bases to trimming and J lost 7 bases, with 10 bases between them. The CDR3 contains 12 residues. The germline V gene encodes CDR1 MNHEY and CDR2 SVGAGI.

The chain is built from TRBV20-1 and TRBJ2-1, with 11 positions matching TRBD2. The CDR3 is made up of 16 amino acids. From germline, CDR1 is DFQATT and CDR2 SNEGSKA (reference sequence). V was pared by 2 bases and J by 5 bases, with 8 bases of the junction left unmatched. CDR3 loop: CSARQPLAGGDNEQFF. CDR3 sequence (DNA): TGCAGTGCTAGACAGCCGCTAGCGGGGGGTGACAATGAGCAGTTCTTC.

The V and J genes are TRBV29-1 and TRBJ1-1, with unresolved D. The germline V gene encodes CDR1 SQVTM and CDR2 ANQGSEA. The CDR3 spans 14 residues. V was shortened by 2 bases and J by 1 base, with 11 bases between the two germline ends. The CDR3, as DNA: TGCAGCGTTGAATCACTCCTTGGGAACACTGAAGCTTTCTTT. It yields the protein CSVESLLGNTEAFF.

CDR3 residues: CASSKGAGNSPLHF. Written as DNA, the CDR3 is TGTGCCAGCAGTAAGGGGGCCGGGAATTCACCCCTCCACTTT. V gene TRBV7-9 combines with J gene TRBJ1-6; 7 bases line up with TRBD1. With V trimmed by 6 bases and J by 7 bases, 6 bases remained unmatched. Germline CDR1 is SEHNR and CDR2 is FQNEAQ (reference sequence). This CDR3 contains 14 residues. Drawing the rest from reference TRBV7-9 and TRBJ1-6, the complete variable domain is DTGVSQNPRHKITKRGQNVTFRCDPISEHNRLYWYRQTLGQGPEFLTYFQNEAQLEKSRLLSDRFSAERPKGSFSTLEIQRTEQGDSAMYLCASSKGAGNSPLHFGNGTRLTVT.